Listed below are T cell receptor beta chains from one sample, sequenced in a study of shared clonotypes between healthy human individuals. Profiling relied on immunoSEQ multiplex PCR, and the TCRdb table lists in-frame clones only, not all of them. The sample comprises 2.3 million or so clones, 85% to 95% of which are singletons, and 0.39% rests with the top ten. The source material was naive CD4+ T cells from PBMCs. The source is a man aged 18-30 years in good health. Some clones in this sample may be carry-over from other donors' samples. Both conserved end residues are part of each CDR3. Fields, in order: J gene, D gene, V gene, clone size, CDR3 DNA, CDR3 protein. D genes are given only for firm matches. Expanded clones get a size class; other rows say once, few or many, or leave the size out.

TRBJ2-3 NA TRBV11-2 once TGTGCCAGCAGCTTCCGGGGCTTCACAGATACGCAGTATTTT CASSFRGFTDTQYF
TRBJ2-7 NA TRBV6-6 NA TGTGCCAGCAGCAAACAAGACAGCTACGAGCAGTACTTC CASSKQDSYEQYF
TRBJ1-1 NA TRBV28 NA TGTGCCAGCAGTTCTTTGGACAGGAACACTGAAGCTTTCTTT CASSSLDRNTEAFF
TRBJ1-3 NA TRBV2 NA TGTGCCAGCAGTGAAGAACAATATCTCGTACGTTTTGGAAACACCATATATTTT CASSEEQYLVRFGNTIYF
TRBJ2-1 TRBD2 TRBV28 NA TGTGCCAGCAGTCCCGGGAGGTCCACGCAGAATGAGCAGTTCTTC CASSPGRSTQNEQFF
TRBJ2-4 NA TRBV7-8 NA TGTGCCAGCAGCCCCCCCGGGTTGGAAAACATTCAGTACTTC CASSPPGLENIQYF
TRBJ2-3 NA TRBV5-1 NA TGCGCCAGCAGCTTGACGGGGGCCAACACAGATACGCAGTATTTT CASSLTGANTDTQYF
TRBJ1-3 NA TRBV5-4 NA TGTGCCAGCAGGACCCAGGGGCCAGGAAACACCATATATTTT CASRTQGPGNTIYF
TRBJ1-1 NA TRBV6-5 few TGTGCCAGCAGTTATCTGGGATCGAACACTGAAGCTTTCTTT CASSYLGSNTEAFF
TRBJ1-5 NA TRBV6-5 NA TGTGCCAGCAGCCGGACGGGGGGGGCTCATCAGCCCCAGCATTTT CASSRTGGAHQPQHF
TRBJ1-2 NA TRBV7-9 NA TGTGCCAGCAGAAAAGCAGAGGTTGGCTACACCTTC CASRKAEVGYTF
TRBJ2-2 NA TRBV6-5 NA TGTGCCAGCAGTTACTCGCGGAGAACCGGGGAGCTGTTTTTT CASSYSRRTGELFF
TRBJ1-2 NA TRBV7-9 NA TGTGCCAGCAGCTTAGCCGACAGACTAAATCCCTATGGCTACACCTTC CASSLADRLNPYGYTF
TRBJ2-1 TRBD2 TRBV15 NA TGTGCCACCAGCAGTAGACTAGCGGCAAATCCTGAGCAGTTCTTC CATSSRLAANPEQFF
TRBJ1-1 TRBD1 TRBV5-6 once TGTGCCAGCAGCTTGAACAGGGGAAACACTGAAGCTTTCTTT CASSLNRGNTEAFF
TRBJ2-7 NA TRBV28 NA TGTGCCAGCCGCGGGGCGCGGTACGAGCAGTACTTC CASRGARYEQYF
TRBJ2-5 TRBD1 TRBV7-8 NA TGTGCCAGCAGCCCACAGGGGGCTGGGGAGACCCAGTACTTC CASSPQGAGETQYF
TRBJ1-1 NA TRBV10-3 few TGTGCCATCAGTGAGCCTCGTGGAGGCGCACTAGCTTTCTTT CAISEPRGGALAFF
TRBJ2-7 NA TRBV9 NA TGTGCCAGCAGCGTAGCTTCTACAGTTCCCTACGAGCAGTACTTC CASSVASTVPYEQYF
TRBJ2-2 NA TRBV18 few TGTGCCAGCTCACCAGAGTTGGCGAACACCGGGGAGCTGTTTTTT CASSPELANTGELFF
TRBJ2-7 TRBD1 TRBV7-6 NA TGTGCCAGCACCACTCCTCTTAGGACAGGGGCCTCCTACGAGCAGTACTTC CASTTPLRTGASYEQYF
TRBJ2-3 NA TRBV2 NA TGTGCCAGCAGAGACAGGGGAGGGGGAGATACGCAGTATTTT CASRDRGGGDTQYF
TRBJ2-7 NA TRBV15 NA TGTGCCACCAGCACCTCTATTGTGGGCGCCCGCGAGCAGTACTTC CATSTSIVGAREQYF
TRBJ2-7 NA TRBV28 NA TGTGCCAGCAGCCCTGGAGGGGACAGCTCCTACGAGCAGTACTTC CASSPGGDSSYEQYF
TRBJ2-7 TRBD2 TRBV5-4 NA TGTGCCAGCAGCTTCGGGACTAGCGGGAGTTCAGAGCAGTACTTC CASSFGTSGSSEQYF
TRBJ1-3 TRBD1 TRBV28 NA TGTGCCAGCAGTCGGACAGGGGGCCGAAACACCATATATTTT CASSRTGGRNTIYF
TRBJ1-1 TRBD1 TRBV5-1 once TGCGCCAGCAGCTTGGTAGCGACAGGGGTAAACACTGAAGCTTTCTTT CASSLVATGVNTEAFF
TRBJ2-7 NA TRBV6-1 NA TGTGCCAGCAGCCTTGCGGTCCCCACCTACGAGCAGTACTTC CASSLAVPTYEQYF
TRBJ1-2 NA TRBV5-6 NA TGTGCCAGCAGGGACCGGGCCCGAAAAAACTATGGCTACACCTTC CASRDRARKNYGYTF
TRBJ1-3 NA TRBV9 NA TGTGCCAGCAGCGTGGAAGGGGTTATTACCGGAAACACCATATATTTT CASSVEGVITGNTIYF
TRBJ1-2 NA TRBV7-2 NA TGTGCCAGCAGCTTACAGGCAGGTACTGATGGCTACACCTTC CASSLQAGTDGYTF
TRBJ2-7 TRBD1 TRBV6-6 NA TGTGCCAGCAGTTGGACCGGGACAGGGCCCTACGAGCAGTACTTC CASSWTGTGPYEQYF
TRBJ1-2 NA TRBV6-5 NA TGTGCCAGCAGTTACTCGGATAATTCAGGTGGCTACACCTTC CASSYSDNSGGYTF
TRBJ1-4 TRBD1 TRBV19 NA TGTGCCAGTAGGGAGGAGACAGGGCTGGGAGAAAAACTGTTTTTT CASREETGLGEKLFF
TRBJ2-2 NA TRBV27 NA TGTGCCACGTCGCGGGGGCCTGTTTTCGGGGAGCTGTTTTTT CATSRGPVFGELFF
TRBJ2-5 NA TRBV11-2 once TGTGCCAGCAGCAACAACGTCGGACGGCCTCAAGAGACCCAGTACTTC CASSNNVGRPQETQYF
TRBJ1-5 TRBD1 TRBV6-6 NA TGTGCCAGCAGTCGACTAACAGGGGCCAATCAGCCCCAGCATTTT CASSRLTGANQPQHF
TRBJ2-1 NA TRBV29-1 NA TGCAGCGCCAGACCCCGGGAGACTCAGAACTACAATGAGCAGTTCTTC CSARPRETQNYNEQFF
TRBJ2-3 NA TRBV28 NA TGTGCCAGCAACCGGGAGTATAGCAGAGATACGCAGTATTTT CASNREYSRDTQYF
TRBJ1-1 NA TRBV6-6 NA TGTGCCACCCGTACGAACACTGAAGCTTTCTTT CATRTNTEAFF